Listed below are T cell receptor beta chains from one sample, sequenced in a study of chemoradiotherapy in HPV16-positive cancers. Data came from immunoSEQ multiplex PCR; TCRdb stores just in-frame clones and leaves some out. The sample has about 9,200 clones, 78% seen once. Sampling took place from a patient who underwent chemoradiotherapy. The receptors originated from a human donor with HPV-associated anogenital cancer. Each CDR3 is given with its conserved first and last residue. Fields, in order: D gene, clone size, J gene, V gene, CDR3 length, CDR3 DNA, CDR3 protein. A D gene is named only where the DNA matches it firmly. Some rows mark clone size as missing; the rest say once, few, many or name a class of expanded clone.

>NA|NA|TRBJ2-5|TRBV7-2|14
TGTGCCAGCAGCTCCCGGGCTAGCCCGGAGACCCAGTACTTC
CASSSRASPETQYF
>NA|NA|TRBJ1-2|TRBV27|13
TGTGCCAGCAGTTTTGAAGGGGGCTATGGCTACACCTTC
CASSFEGGYGYTF
>NA|NA|TRBJ1-2|TRBV5-4|14
TGTGCCAGCAGCTTGGACAGAGCTAACTATGGCTACACCTTC
CASSLDRANYGYTF
>TRBD1|NA|TRBJ2-6|TRBV6-1|16
TGTGCCAGCAGTGAAGATACAGGGGCCGGGGCCAACGTCCTGACTTTC
CASSEDTGAGANVLTF
>TRBD1|NA|TRBJ1-5|TRBV13|15
TGTGCCAGCAGCTCGAGTACAGGGGGCAGTCAGCCCCAGCATTTT
CASSSSTGGSQPQHF
>TRBD1|NA|TRBJ2-7|TRBV15|13
TGTGCCACCAGCGGGGACAGCCTTCGCGAGCAGTACTTC
CATSGDSLREQYF
>NA|NA|TRBJ2-3|TRBV5-1|16
TGCGCCAGCAGCCGGCTAGCTGAAGGTAGCACAGATACGCAGTATTTT
CASSRLAEGSTDTQYF
>TRBD1|NA|TRBJ2-1|TRBV5-1|17
TGCGCCAGCAGCCCCGGGTCCGGACAGGGGACCTACAATGAGCAGTTCTTC
CASSPGSGQGTYNEQFF
>TRBD2|NA|TRBJ2-3|TRBV7-9|14
TGTGCCAGCAGCTCAGCGGGGGACACAGATACGCAGTATTTT
CASSSAGDTDTQYF
>NA|NA|TRBJ2-2|TRBV2|15
TGTGCCAGCAGTTTACAGGTGGGAGACACCGGGGAGCTGTTTTTT
CASSLQVGDTGELFF
>TRBD1|NA|TRBJ2-7|TRBV11-2|15
TGTGCCAGCAGCTTATTGGGACAGTTGTTCTACGAGCAGTACTTC
CASSLLGQLFYEQYF
>NA|NA|TRBJ1-6|TRBV5-1|14
TGCGCCAGCAGCTTGGGGTACGGGGATTCACCCCTCCACTTT
CASSLGYGDSPLHF
>NA|NA|TRBJ1-2|TRBV28|13
TGTGCCAGCAGCCCCCCCGGCTACTATGGCTACACCTTC
CASSPPGYYGYTF
>TRBD1|NA|TRBJ1-1|TRBV6-5|13
TGTGCCAGCAGTTTGACAGGGGACACTGAAGCTTTCTTT
CASSLTGDTEAFF
>TRBD2|once|TRBJ2-5|TRBV5-4|18
TGTGCCAGCAGCTCGGGGGGCGGGGGGATGACGTACCAAGAGACCCAGTACTTC
CASSSGGGGMTYQETQYF
>NA|NA|TRBJ2-5|TRBV9|15
TGTGCCAGCAGCGTAGCGTCGGCCTACCAAGAGACCCAGTACTTC
CASSVASAYQETQYF
>NA|NA|TRBJ1-1|TRBV10-1|16
TGCGCCAACAGTGGGGAGACCTCCCGTAATCCAGGTCTAGCTTTCTTT
CANSGETSRNPGLAFF
>NA|few|TRBJ2-7|TRBV7-9|14
TGTGCCAGCAGCTCCGTGGGGGCTGCCTACGAGCAGTACTTC
CASSSVGAAYEQYF
>TRBD2|NA|TRBJ2-7|TRBV6-6|16
TGTGCCAGCAGTTCTAGACTAGCGGGGGAACACTACGAGCAGTACTTC
CASSSRLAGEHYEQYF
>NA|once|TRBJ2-3|TRBV5-5|14
TGTGCCAGCAGCTCGACCGACTATACAGATACGCAGTATTTT
CASSSTDYTDTQYF
>NA|NA|TRBJ2-7|TRBV7-9|16
TGTGCCAGCAGCCCCCGGGGTGGCAGCGGGTCCTACGAGCAGTACTTC
CASSPRGGSGSYEQYF
>NA|NA|TRBJ2-1|TRBV5-1|13
TGCGCCAGCAGCCAAGACCCCGACAATGAGCAGTTCTTC
CASSQDPDNEQFF
>NA|NA|TRBJ1-1|TRBV6-5|14
TGTGCCAGCAGTTACGGAGGACCAAACACTGAAGCTTTCTTT
CASSYGGPNTEAFF
>TRBD2|NA|TRBJ2-7|TRBV4-3|16
TGCGCCAGCAGCCAGGTCTTCGGGGGGGACTCCTACGAGCAGTACTTC
CASSQVFGGDSYEQYF
>NA|NA|TRBJ2-7|TRBV10-2|12
TGCGCCAGCAGTGGTGTCAGCTACGAGCAGTACTTC
CASSGVSYEQYF
>NA|NA|TRBJ2-5|TRBV7-9|13
TGTGCCACCGACCGGACGGAACAAGAGACCCAGTACTTC
CATDRTEQETQYF
>NA|NA|TRBJ1-1|TRBV28|12
TGTGCCAGCAGGAGCGGGGTTACTGAAGCTTTCTTT
CASRSGVTEAFF
>TRBD1|NA|TRBJ1-2|TRBV6-6|14
TGTGCCAGCAGAGATACAGGGGATAACTATGGCTACACCTTC
CASRDTGDNYGYTF
>TRBD1|NA|TRBJ1-6|TRBV5-1|17
TGCGCCAGCAGCTCATCCTACGGACAGGGGGTCAATTCACCCCTCCACTTT
CASSSSYGQGVNSPLHF
>NA|NA|TRBJ1-4|TRBV15|15
TGTGCCACCAGCGGCTCATCCGTAGGTAATGAAAAACTGTTTTTT
CATSGSSVGNEKLFF
>NA|NA|TRBJ2-5|TRBV5-4|15
TGTGCCAGCAGCTTGGTGGACGGAACTCAAGAGACCCAGTACTTC
CASSLVDGTQETQYF
>TRBD1|NA|TRBJ1-2|TRBV2|14
TGTGCCAGCAGACCGGACAGGGAGCCCTATGGCTACACCTTC
CASRPDREPYGYTF
>NA|NA|TRBJ2-1|TRBV18|15
TGTGCCAGCTCCCCTTCAACATCTTCTGGGAATGAGCAGTTCTTC
CASSPSTSSGNEQFF
>NA|NA|TRBJ2-3|TRBV5-4|15
TGTGCCAGCAGCTTGGTACAGCTCGAAACAGATACGCAGTATTTT
CASSLVQLETDTQYF
>NA|NA|TRBJ2-2|TRBV25-1|14
TGTGCCAGCAGTGAACTTCCGAACACCGGGGAGCTGTTTTTT
CASSELPNTGELFF
>TRBD2|NA|TRBJ2-1|TRBV7-3|12
TGTGCCAGCAGCTCGGGGGGAGATGAGCAGTTCTTC
CASSSGGDEQFF
>NA|few|TRBJ1-5|TRBV6-1|14
TGTGCCAGCAGTGAAGTGGGGATCAATCAGCCCCAGCATTTT
CASSEVGINQPQHF
>NA|NA|TRBJ1-2|TRBV9|14
TGTGCCAGCAGCGTAGAAGCAGGGACGTATGGCTACACCTTC
CASSVEAGTYGYTF
>NA|NA|TRBJ2-4|TRBV9|15
TGTGCCAGCAGCGTAGAATCAGGGACCAAAAACATTCAGTACTTC
CASSVESGTKNIQYF
>NA|NA|TRBJ1-1|TRBV6-5|11
TGTGCCAGCGGCTGGGACCCTGAAGCTTTCTTT
CASGWDPEAFF
>NA|few|TRBJ1-2|TRBV28|14
TGTGCCAGCAGGGAATCTGGCAGAGTATATGGCTACACCTTC
CASRESGRVYGYTF
>NA|NA|TRBJ1-5|TRBV7-2|14
TGTGCCAGCACTTCGAGGGGCGGGCGTCAGCCCCAGCATTTT
CASTSRGGRQPQHF
>TRBD1|NA|TRBJ2-3|TRBV5-5|15
TGTGCCAGCAGCTTGAGGCAGGGGGAAGCAGATACGCAGTATTTT
CASSLRQGEADTQYF
>NA|NA|TRBJ1-5|TRBV11-2|12
TGTGCCAGCAGCTTAGGAGCTCAGCCCCAGCATTTT
CASSLGAQPQHF
>NA|few|TRBJ1-2|TRBV29-1|11
TGCAGCGCACAGGGTATAGATGGCTACACCTTC
CSAQGIDGYTF
>TRBD2|NA|TRBJ2-7|TRBV4-1|15
TGCGCCAGCAGCCAAGTTCTAGCGGGGGCCTACGAGCAGTACTTC
CASSQVLAGAYEQYF
>NA|NA|TRBJ1-1|TRBV5-5|18
TGTGCCAGCAGCTTGGGGGAGAAGCAAAAGTTCATGAACACTGAAGCTTTCTTT
CASSLGEKQKFMNTEAFF
>NA|few|TRBJ1-3|TRBV7-9|13
TGTGCCAGCAAGGCGTCAGGGTCGGACACCATATATTTT
CASKASGSDTIYF
>NA|NA|TRBJ1-5|TRBV7-9|13
TGTGCCAGCAGCCCGGACGGGGATCAGCCCCAGCATTTT
CASSPDGDQPQHF
>TRBD1|NA|TRBJ1-6|TRBV9|15
TGTGCCAGCAGCGTAGGGACAGGTGGTAATTCACCCCTCCACTTT
CASSVGTGGNSPLHF
>NA|NA|TRBJ2-3|TRBV6-5|11
TGTGCCAGCAGTAACACAGATACGCAGTATTTT
CASSNTDTQYF